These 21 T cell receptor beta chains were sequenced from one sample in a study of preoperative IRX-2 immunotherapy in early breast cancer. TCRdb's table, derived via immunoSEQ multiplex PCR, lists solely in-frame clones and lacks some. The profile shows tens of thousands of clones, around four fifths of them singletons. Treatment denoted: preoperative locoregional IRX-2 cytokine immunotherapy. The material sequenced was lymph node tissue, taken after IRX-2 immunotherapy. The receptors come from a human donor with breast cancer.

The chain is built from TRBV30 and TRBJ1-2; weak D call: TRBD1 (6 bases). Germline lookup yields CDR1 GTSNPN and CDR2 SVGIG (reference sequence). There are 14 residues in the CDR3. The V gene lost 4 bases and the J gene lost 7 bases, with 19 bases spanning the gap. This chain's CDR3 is CAWTRTDELGGYTF. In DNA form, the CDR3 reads TGTGCCTGGACCCGGACAGACGAGCTAGGTGGCTACACCTTC. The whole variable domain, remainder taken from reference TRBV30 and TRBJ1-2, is SQTIHQWPATLVQPVGSPLSLECTVEGTSNPNLYWYRQAAGRGLQLLFYSVGIGQISSEVPQNLSASRPQDRQFILSSKKLLLSDSGFYLCAWTRTDELGGYTFGSGTRLTVV.

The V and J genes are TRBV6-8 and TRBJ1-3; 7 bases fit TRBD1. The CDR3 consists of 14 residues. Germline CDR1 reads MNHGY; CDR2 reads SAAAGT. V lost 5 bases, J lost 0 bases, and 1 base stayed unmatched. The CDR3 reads CASSDRDSGNTIYF. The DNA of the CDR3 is TGTGCCAGCAGTGACAGGGACTCTGGAAACACCATATATTTT.

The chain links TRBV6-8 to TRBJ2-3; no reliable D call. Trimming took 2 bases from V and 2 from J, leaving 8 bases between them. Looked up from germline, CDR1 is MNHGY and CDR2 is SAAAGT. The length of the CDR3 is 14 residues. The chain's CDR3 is CASSYGDYTDTQYF. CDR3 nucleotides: TGTGCCAGCAGTTACGGGGATTACACAGATACGCAGTATTTT.

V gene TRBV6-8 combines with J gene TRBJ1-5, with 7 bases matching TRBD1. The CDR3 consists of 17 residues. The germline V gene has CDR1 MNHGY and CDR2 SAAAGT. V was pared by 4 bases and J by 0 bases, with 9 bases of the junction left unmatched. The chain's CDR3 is CASSSMTGLLSNQPQHF. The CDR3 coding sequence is TGTGCCAGCAGTTCGATGACAGGGCTCCTTAGCAATCAGCCCCAGCATTTT.

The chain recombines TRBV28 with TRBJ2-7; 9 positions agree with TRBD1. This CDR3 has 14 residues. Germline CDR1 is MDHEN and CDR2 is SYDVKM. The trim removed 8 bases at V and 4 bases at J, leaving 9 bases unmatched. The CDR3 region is CASATGTGFYEQYF. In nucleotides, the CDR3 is TGTGCCAGCGCGACCGGGACAGGGTTTTACGAGCAGTACTTC. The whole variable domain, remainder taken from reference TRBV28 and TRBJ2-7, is DVKVTQSSRYLVKRTGEKVFLECVQDMDHENMFWYRQDPGLGLRLIYFSYDVKMKEKGDIPEGYSVSREKKERFSLILESASTNQTSMYLCASATGTGFYEQYFGPGTRLTVT.

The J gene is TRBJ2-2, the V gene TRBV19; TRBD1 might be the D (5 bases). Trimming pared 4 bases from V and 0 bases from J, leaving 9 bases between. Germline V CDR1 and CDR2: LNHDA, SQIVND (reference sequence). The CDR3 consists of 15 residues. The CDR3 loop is CASSSQTANTGELFF. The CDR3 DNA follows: TGTGCCAGTAGTAGTCAGACAGCGAACACCGGGGAGCTGTTTTTT.

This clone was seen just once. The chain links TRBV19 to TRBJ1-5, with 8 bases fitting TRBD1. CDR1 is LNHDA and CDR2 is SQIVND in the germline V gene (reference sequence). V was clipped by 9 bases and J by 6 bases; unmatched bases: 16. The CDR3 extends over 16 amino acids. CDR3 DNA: TGTGCCAGCACGGACAGGGTCGGAAATAGAGGTCAGCCCCAGCATTTT. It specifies CASTDRVGNRGQPQHF.

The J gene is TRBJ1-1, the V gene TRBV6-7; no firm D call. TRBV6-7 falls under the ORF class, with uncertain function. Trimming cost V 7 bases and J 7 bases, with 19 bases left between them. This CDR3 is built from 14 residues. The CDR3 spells CASIRATLTNEAFF. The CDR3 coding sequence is TGTGCCAGCATTCGGGCCACATTAACAAATGAAGCTTTCTTT.

CDR3 coding DNA: TGTGCCAGCAGCTTAATGGCGGCGAGCACAGATACGCAGTATTTT. It is translated as CASSLMAASTDTQYF. The V and J genes are TRBV7-6 and TRBJ2-3; unclear D gene. The V gene lost 2 bases and the J gene lost 0 bases, with 9 bases spanning the gap. Per germline, CDR1 SGHVS and CDR2 FNYEAQ. The CDR3 has 15 amino acids.

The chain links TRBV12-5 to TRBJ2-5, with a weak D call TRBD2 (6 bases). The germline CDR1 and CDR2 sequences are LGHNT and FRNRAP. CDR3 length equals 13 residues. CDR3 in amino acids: CATRPEGRETQYF. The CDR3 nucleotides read TGTGCCACCCGACCCGAAGGGAGGGAGACCCAGTACTTC.

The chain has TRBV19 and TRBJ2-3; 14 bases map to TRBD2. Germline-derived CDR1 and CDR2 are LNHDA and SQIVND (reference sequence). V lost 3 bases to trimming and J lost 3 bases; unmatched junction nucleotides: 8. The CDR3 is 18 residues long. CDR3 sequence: CASSILGLAGGGTDTQYF. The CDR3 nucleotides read TGTGCCAGTAGTATCCTTGGACTAGCGGGGGGCGGAACAGATACGCAGTATTTT.

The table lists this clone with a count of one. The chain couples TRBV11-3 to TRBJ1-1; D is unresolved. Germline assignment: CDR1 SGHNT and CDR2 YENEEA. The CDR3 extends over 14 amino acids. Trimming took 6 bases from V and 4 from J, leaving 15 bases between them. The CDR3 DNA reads TGTGCCAGCAGTCCATCCTTGGGGAGCACTGAAGCTTTCTTT. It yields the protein CASSPSLGSTEAFF.

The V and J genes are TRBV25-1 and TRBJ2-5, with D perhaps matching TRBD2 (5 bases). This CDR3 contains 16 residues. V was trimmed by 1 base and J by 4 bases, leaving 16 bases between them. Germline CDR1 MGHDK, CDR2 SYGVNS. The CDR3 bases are TGTGCCAGCAGTGAATTGAGGGAAAACGATCGAGAGACCCAGTACTTC. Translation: CASSELRENDRETQYF.

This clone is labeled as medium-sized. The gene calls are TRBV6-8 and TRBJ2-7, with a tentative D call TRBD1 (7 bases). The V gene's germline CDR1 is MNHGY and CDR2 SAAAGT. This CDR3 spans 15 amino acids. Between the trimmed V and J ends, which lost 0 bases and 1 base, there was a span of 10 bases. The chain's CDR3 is CASSYSAGQSYEQYF. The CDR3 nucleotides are TGTGCCAGCAGTTACTCGGCGGGACAGTCCTACGAGCAGTACTTC.

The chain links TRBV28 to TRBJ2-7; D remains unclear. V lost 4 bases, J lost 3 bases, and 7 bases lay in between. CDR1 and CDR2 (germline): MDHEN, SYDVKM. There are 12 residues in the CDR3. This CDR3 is CASSSVLYEQYF. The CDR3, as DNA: TGTGCCAGCAGTTCGGTCCTCTACGAGCAGTACTTC.

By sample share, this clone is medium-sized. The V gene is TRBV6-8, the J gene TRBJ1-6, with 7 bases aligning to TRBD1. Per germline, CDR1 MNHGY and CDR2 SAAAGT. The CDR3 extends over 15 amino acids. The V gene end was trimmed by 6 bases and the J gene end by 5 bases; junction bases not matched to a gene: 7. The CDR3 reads CASSLDREDNSPLHF. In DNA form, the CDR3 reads TGTGCCAGCAGCCTCGACAGGGAAGATAATTCACCCCTCCACTTT.

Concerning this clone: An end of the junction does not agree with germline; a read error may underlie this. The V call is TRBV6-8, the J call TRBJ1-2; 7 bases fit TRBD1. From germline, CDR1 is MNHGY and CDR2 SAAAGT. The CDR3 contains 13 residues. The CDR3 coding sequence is TGTGCCAGCAGTTACTCACAGGGGTTCGGCTACACCTTT. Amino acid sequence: CASSYSQGFGYTF.

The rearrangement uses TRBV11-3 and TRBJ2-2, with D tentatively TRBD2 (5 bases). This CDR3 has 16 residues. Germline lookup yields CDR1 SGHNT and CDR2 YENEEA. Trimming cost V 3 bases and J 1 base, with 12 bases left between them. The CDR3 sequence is CASSLEVRMNTGELFF. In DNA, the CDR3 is TGTGCCAGCAGCTTGGAGGTCAGAATGAACACCGGGGAGCTGTTTTTT.

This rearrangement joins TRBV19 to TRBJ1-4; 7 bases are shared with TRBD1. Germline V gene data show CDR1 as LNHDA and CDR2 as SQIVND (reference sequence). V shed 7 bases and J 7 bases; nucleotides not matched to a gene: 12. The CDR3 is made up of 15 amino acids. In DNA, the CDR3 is TGTGCCAGTACCATCAGAGGGGGCTCGACTGAAAAACTGTTTTTT. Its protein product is CASTIRGGSTEKLFF.

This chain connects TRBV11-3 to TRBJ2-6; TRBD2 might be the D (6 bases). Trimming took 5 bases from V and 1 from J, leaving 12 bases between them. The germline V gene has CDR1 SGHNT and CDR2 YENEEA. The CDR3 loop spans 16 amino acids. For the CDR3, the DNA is TGTGCCAGCAGCCTGGAGGGCCCATCTGGGGCCAACGTCCTGACTTTC. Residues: CASSLEGPSGANVLTF. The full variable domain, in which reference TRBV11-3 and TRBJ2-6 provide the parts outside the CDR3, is EAGVVQSPRYKIIEKKQPVAFWCNPISGHNTLYWYLQNLGQGPELLIRYENEEAVDDSQLPKDRFSAERLKGVDSTLKIQPAELGDSAVYLCASSLEGPSGANVLTFGAGSRLTVL.

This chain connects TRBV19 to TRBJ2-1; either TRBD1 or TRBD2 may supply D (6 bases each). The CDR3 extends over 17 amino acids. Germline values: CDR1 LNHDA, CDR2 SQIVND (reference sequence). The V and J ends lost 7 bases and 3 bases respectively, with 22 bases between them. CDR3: CASIGGLATRDYNEQFF. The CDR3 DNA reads TGTGCCAGTATAGGGGGACTCGCCACCCGAGACTACAATGAGCAGTTCTTC.